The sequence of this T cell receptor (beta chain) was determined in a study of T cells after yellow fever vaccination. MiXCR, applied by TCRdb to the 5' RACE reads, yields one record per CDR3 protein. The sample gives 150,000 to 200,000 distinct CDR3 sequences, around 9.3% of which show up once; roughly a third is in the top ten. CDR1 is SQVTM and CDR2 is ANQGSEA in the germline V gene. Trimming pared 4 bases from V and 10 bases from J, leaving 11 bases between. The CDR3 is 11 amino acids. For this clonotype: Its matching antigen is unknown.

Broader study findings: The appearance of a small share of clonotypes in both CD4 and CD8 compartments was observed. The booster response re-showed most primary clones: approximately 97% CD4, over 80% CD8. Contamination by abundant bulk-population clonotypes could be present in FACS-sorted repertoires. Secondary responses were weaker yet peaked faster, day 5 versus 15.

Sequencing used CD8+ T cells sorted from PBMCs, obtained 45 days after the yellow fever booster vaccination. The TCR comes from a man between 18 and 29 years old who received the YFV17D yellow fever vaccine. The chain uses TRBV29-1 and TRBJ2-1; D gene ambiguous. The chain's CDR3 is CSVVAGWEQFF. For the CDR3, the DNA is TGCAGCGTTGTCGCAGGTTGGGAGCAGTTCTTC.